This T cell receptor (beta chain) appears in the sequencing data of a study of early T cells in non-severe SARS-CoV-2 infection. Study summary: The input, bulk RNA from unsorted whole blood, was sequenced, and chains were unpaired.

Germline V gene data show CDR1 as SNHLY and CDR2 as FYNNEI. V dropped 8 bases and J dropped 8; count of bases not matched to a gene: 5. This CDR3 has 14 amino acids. TCRdb re-analysed the 5' RACE reads in MiXCR, keeping a single row per CDR3 protein. This sample has tens of thousands of distinct CDR3 sequences, with under 13% found just once. The sequence came from an adult who was a healthcare worker with PCR-confirmed SARS-CoV-2 infection or an uninfected control (not recorded which). This chain uses TRBV2 with TRBJ1-6; TRBD1 aligns across 11 bases. The sample comprised whole blood. The CDR3 here is CASGRDRGYSPLHF. For the CDR3, the DNA is TGTGCCAGCGGACGGGACAGGGGGTATTCACCCCTCCACTTT.